These 28 T cell receptor beta chains were sequenced from one sample in a study of shared T cell receptors in the human thymus. Some clones are missing from TCRdb's copy, which holds only in-frame ones; the method was immunoSEQ multiplex PCR. The sample yields some 760,000 clones, 70% to 90% seen once. These data also formed part of another study, on human thymus T cells.

The sample consisted of thymocytes. The source of these receptors is a girl under two years old with a congenital heart defect.

The rearrangement links TRBV19 to TRBJ1-1; D gene ambiguous. The V end was cut by 9 bases, the J end by 0 bases, with 11 bases between. The CDR3 contains 13 residues. Germline assignment: CDR1 LNHDA and CDR2 SQIVND (reference sequence). Here the CDR3 DNA reads TGTGCCAGCCTAGACGCACTGAACACTGAAGCTTTCTTT. Amino acid sequence: CASLDALNTEAFF.

Notes on this clone: This sample also contains other DNA sequences that code for the same CDR3. The chain is built from TRBV12-5 and TRBJ1-2, with no clear D. Germline V gene sequence: CDR1 LGHNT, CDR2 FRNRAP. There are 11 residues in the CDR3. Trimming pared 4 bases from V and 4 bases from J, leaving 4 bases between. CDR3 sequence (DNA): TGTGCTAGTGGTTCAGGCTATGGCTACACCTTC. Protein: CASGSGYGYTF.

The chain uses TRBV19 and TRBJ2-7, with D possibly TRBD1 on 6 matching bases. Trimming stripped 5 bases from V and 3 bases from J, with 14 bases between. Germline lookup yields CDR1 LNHDA and CDR2 SQIVND (reference sequence). This CDR3 is 14 amino acids long. CDR3 protein: CASSSPGHLYEQYF. The CDR3 bases are TGTGCCAGTAGTTCTCCGGGACATCTCTACGAGCAGTACTTC.

The chain employs TRBV2 and TRBJ1-5, with TRBD1 matching 8 bases. In germline, CDR1 is SNHLY, CDR2 FYNNEI. The length of the CDR3 is 15 residues. The V gene end was trimmed by 3 bases and the J gene end by 6 bases; junction bases not matched to a gene: 7. The CDR3 nucleotides read TGTGCCAGCAGTGAGGAGGACAGGGAGGGTCAGCCCCAGCATTTT. It specifies CASSEEDREGQPQHF.

This chain connects TRBV7-9 to TRBJ1-2; 7 bases agree with TRBD1. This CDR3 has 15 residues. CDR1 SEHNR and CDR2 FQNEAQ come from the germline V gene (reference sequence). Trimming cost V 6 bases and J 4 bases; bases outside gene matches: 11. CDR3 amino acids: CASRKEGQSLYGYTF. CDR3 nucleotides: TGTGCCAGCAGGAAGGAGGGACAGTCCCTCTATGGCTACACCTTC.

The chain uses TRBV21-1 and TRBJ1-5; TRBD1 was called by the table and not checked on the DNA. TRBV21-1 is a known pseudogene. CDR3 length equals 21 residues. The CDR3 DNA follows: TGTGCCAGCAGCACCCCAAAACCTGACCGGGACAGTCCTAACGTTGATCAGCCCCAGCATTTT. Residues: CASSTPKPDRDSPNVDQPQHF.

This clone was seen only once. The V and J genes are TRBV19 and TRBJ1-1; 7 nucleotides match TRBD1. V was pared by 2 bases and J by 0 bases, with 3 bases of the junction left unmatched. Germline V gives CDR1 LNHDA, CDR2 SQIVND (reference sequence). CDR3 length: 15 amino acids. The CDR3 region has the DNA TGTGCCAGTAGTATAAAGGACAGGTTGAACACTGAAGCTTTCTTT. Amino acids: CASSIKDRLNTEAFF.

The chain couples TRBV28 to TRBJ1-6; D is unresolved. The CDR3 consists of 13 residues. V shed 9 bases and J shed 7 bases, with 13 bases lying between them. Germline CDR1 and CDR2: MDHEN and SYDVKM. The CDR3 nucleotides read TGTGCCAGTCCACTCCCGAAAAATTCACCCCTCCACTTT. Translated, it gives CASPLPKNSPLHF.

The V and J genes are TRBV6-1 and TRBJ1-2; a weak D match, TRBD1 (5 bases). The V gene lost 7 bases and the J gene lost 5 bases, with 11 bases spanning the gap. This CDR3 has 12 residues. Germline CDR1 reads MNHNS; CDR2 reads SASEGT. The DNA for the CDR3 is TGTGCCAGCACCTATCCAGGGTATGGCTACACCTTC. Its translation: CASTYPGYGYTF.

The CDR3 is CASSLGWQFSGNTIYF. CDR3 DNA: TGTGCCAGCAGCTTGGGTTGGCAGTTCTCTGGAAACACCATATATTTT. The chain couples TRBV5-8 to TRBJ1-3, with D hard to call. The CDR3 consists of 16 residues. Trimming removed 0 bases from V and 0 bases from J, with 10 bases in between. Per the germline V gene, CDR1 is SGHTS and CDR2 is YDEGEE. The full variable domain, its missing parts supplied by reference TRBV5-8 and TRBJ1-3, is EAGVTQSPTHLIKTRGQQATLRCSPISGHTSVYWYQQALGLGLQFLLWYDEGEERNRGNFPPRFSGRQFPNYSSELNVNALELEDSALYLCASSLGWQFSGNTIYFGEGSWLTVV.

The V call is TRBV10-1, the J call TRBJ2-3; TRBD2 is a possible D gene (5 bases). Trimming took 5 bases from V and 2 from J, leaving 8 bases between them. This CDR3 region has 13 residues. Looked up from germline, CDR1 is WNHNN and CDR2 is SYGVQD (reference sequence). The CDR3 region is CASSTRDTDTQYF. The CDR3 nucleotides read TGCGCCAGCAGTACACGGGACACAGATACGCAGTATTTT.

The V gene is TRBV2, the J gene TRBJ1-1, with a possible D match to TRBD1 (6 bases). The CDR3 spans 16 residues. Trimming shortened V by 8 bases and J by 6 bases, and 25 bases separated the two germline ends. Per germline, CDR1 SNHLY and CDR2 FYNNEI. The CDR3 sequence: CASWPSQGLGGAEAFF. Written as DNA, the CDR3 is TGTGCCAGCTGGCCCTCACAGGGTCTTGGGGGGGCTGAAGCTTTCTTT. The full variable domain, completed using reference TRBV2 and TRBJ1-1, is EPEVTQTPSHQVTQMGQEVILRCVPISNHLYFYWYRQILGQKVEFLVSFYNNEISEKSEIFDDQFSVERPDGSNFTLKIRSTKLEDSAMYFCASWPSQGLGGAEAFFGQGTRLTVV.

V is TRBV4-1 and J is TRBJ2-1; the match to TRBD2 covers 7 bases. The CDR3 sequence is 16 residues long. The germline gives CDR1 MGHRA, CDR2 YSYEKL. Losses at the gene ends were 1 base for V and 1 base for J; bases not matched to a gene: 4. CDR3 residues: CASSQGGRASYNEQFF. The CDR3 DNA follows: TGCGCCAGCAGCCAAGGGGGGAGGGCGTCCTACAATGAGCAGTTCTTC.

The rearrangement joins TRBV7-9 to TRBJ1-1; 9 positions agree with TRBD1. CDR1 is SEHNR, CDR2 FQNEAQ, per germline (reference sequence). This CDR3 has 16 amino acids. The J segment lost 3 bases and the V segment lost 1 base, leaving 6 bases of the junction unmatched. The CDR3 sequence is CASSLDRGQEDTEAFF. CDR3 DNA sequence: TGTGCCAGCAGCTTAGACAGGGGGCAGGAGGACACTGAAGCTTTCTTT.

As for this clone: The same CDR3 is also encoded by other DNA sequences in this sample. The V and J genes are TRBV28 and TRBJ1-5; D gene uncertain. The V gene lost 2 bases and the J gene lost 6 bases, with 14 bases spanning the gap. CDR1 and CDR2 from the germline V gene are MDHEN and SYDVKM. This CDR3 is 15 amino acids long. In DNA, the CDR3 is TGTGCCAGCAGTTTAGCTCAGGAAGAACGTCAGCCCCAGCATTTT. As protein: CASSLAQEERQPQHF.

CDR3 DNA sequence: TGTGCCATCAGAGTTTTAGTCGAGGATAACTATGGCTACACCTTC. Translating it yields CAIRVLVEDNYGYTF. The chain uses TRBV10-3 and TRBJ1-2; D unclear. Germline V gene data show CDR1 as ENHRY and CDR2 as SYGVKD. This CDR3 region has 15 residues. Trimming removed 6 bases from V and 1 base from J, with 15 bases in between.

V is TRBV5-4 and J is TRBJ1-1; 10 nucleotides align to TRBD1. This CDR3 region has 19 residues. The J segment lost 1 base and the V segment lost 0 bases, leaving 12 bases of the junction unmatched. Germline V gene data show CDR1 as SGHNT and CDR2 as YYREEE (reference sequence). The CDR3 sequence is CASSLVAPQGTGANTEAFF. CDR3 sequence (DNA): TGTGCCAGCAGCTTGGTGGCCCCGCAGGGGACAGGGGCGAACACTGAAGCTTTCTTT.

The CDR3 nucleotides are TGTGCCAGCAGCTTAGTACAGGGGGCCGACAATGAGCAGTTCTTC. It specifies CASSLVQGADNEQFF. The chain carries TRBV13 and TRBJ2-1, with 9 bases that match TRBD1. Germline V gene lookup returns CDR1 PRHDT and CDR2 FYEKMQ (reference sequence). Trimming at V came to 1 base and at J to 5 bases, leaving 3 bases not matched to a gene. The CDR3 contains 15 residues.

The chain couples TRBV12-5 to TRBJ1-2, with 7 bases that match TRBD1. V gave up 0 bases and J gave up 6 bases; unmatched junction bases: 7. Germline CDR1 and CDR2: LGHNT and FRNRAP. The CDR3 is 15 residues long. CDR3 loop: CASGLVGDRANGYTF. The CDR3 coding sequence is TGTGCTAGTGGTTTGGTAGGTGACAGGGCCAATGGCTACACCTTC.

The chain carries TRBV4-1 and TRBJ1-1, with 10 bases identical to TRBD1. CDR3 size: 19 residues. V lost 4 bases, J lost 2 bases, and 16 bases stayed unmatched. The V gene's germline CDR1 is MGHRA and CDR2 YSYEKL. In nucleotides, the CDR3 is TGCGCCAGCAGCCCCCCAGGAGGAGGGACAGGGGCCATCAACACTGAAGCTTTCTTT. Amino acids: CASSPPGGGTGAINTEAFF.

The chain is built from TRBV6-1 and TRBJ2-5; TRBD2 is a possible D gene (7 bases). The germline gives CDR1 MNHNS, CDR2 SASEGT. The CDR3 is 16 residues long. The V and J ends lost 3 bases and 5 bases respectively, with 19 bases between them. CDR3 in DNA: TGTGCCAGCAGTGATGGGGTGTGGGGGGGCCCCGAGACCCAGTACTTC. This sequence encodes CASSDGVWGGPETQYF.

This clone was counted once. The chain combines TRBV5-1 with TRBJ1-2, with 9 bases that match TRBD1. Per the germline V gene, CDR1 is SGHRS and CDR2 is YFSETQ. V shed 1 base and J 5 bases; nucleotides not matched to a gene: 6. This CDR3 is built from 15 residues. CDR3 amino acids: CASSLSPTGGYGYTF. CDR3 coding DNA: TGCGCCAGCAGCTTGTCCCCGACAGGGGGTTATGGCTACACCTTC. The entire variable domain, with the rest obtained from reference TRBV5-1 and TRBJ1-2, is as follows: KAGVTQTPRYLIKTRGQQVTLSCSPISGHRSVSWYQQTPGQGLQFLFEYFSETQRNKGNFPGRFSGRQFSNSRSEMNVSTLELGDSALYLCASSLSPTGGYGYTFGSGTRLTVV.

The chain links TRBV7-2 to TRBJ2-7; 7 bases agree with TRBD1. V was clipped by 3 bases and J by 0 bases; unmatched bases: 5. The CDR3 is 15 residues long. The germline V gene encodes CDR1 SGHTA and CDR2 FQGNSA. The chain's CDR3 is CASSFTGTDSYEQYF. The DNA for the CDR3 is TGTGCCAGCAGCTTTACCGGGACAGACTCCTACGAGCAGTACTTC.

CDR3 nucleotides: TGTGCCAGCAGGAACAGAGATCAGCCCCAGCATTTT. Translation: CASRNRDQPQHF. The V gene is TRBV6-1, the J gene TRBJ1-5; the D is unclear. Germline CDR1 reads MNHNS; CDR2 reads SASEGT. V lost 6 bases and J 5 bases, leaving 8 bases between the germline ends. The CDR3 extends over 12 amino acids.

The chain employs TRBV4-2 and TRBJ2-1; 7 nucleotides agree with TRBD1. The germline V gene has CDR1 LGHNA and CDR2 YNFKEQ. The CDR3 covers 15 residues. Trimming at V came to 3 bases and at J to 4 bases, leaving 6 bases not matched to a gene. CDR3 coding DNA: TGTGCCAGCAGCCATTCCGGGACAGCTTACAATGAGCAGTTCTTC. Translation: CASSHSGTAYNEQFF.

The J gene is TRBJ1-3, the V gene TRBV28; D call uncertain. This CDR3 is 18 amino acids long. The V gene lost 2 bases and the J gene lost 1 base, with 18 bases spanning the gap. Looked up from germline, CDR1 is MDHEN and CDR2 is SYDVKM. The CDR3 spells CASSLKVELAGSGNTIYF. CDR3 nucleotide sequence: TGTGCCAGCAGTTTAAAGGTCGAGTTGGCGGGGTCTGGAAACACCATATATTTT.

The chain links TRBV20-1 to TRBJ2-5; D call uncertain. Germline loops: CDR1 DFQATT, CDR2 SNEGSKA (reference sequence). This CDR3 is 11 amino acids long. V was clipped by 5 bases and J by 4 bases, with 8 bases between them. Here the CDR3 DNA reads TGCAGTGCTCTGGGCAGAGAGACCCAGTACTTC. Its translation is CSALGRETQYF.

This chain links TRBV30 with TRBJ2-7; D remains unclear. Trimming removed 2 bases at V and 3 bases at J, with 17 bases between. Germline V gene sequence: CDR1 GTSNPN, CDR2 SVGIG (reference sequence). This CDR3 contains 15 residues. CDR3 coding DNA: TGTGCCTGGAGTTTTCGTGTAAACGGGTGCTACGAGCAGTACTTC. Translated: CAWSFRVNGCYEQYF.